The 9 T cell receptor beta chains below were found in one sample sequenced in a study of blood T cell repertoires in COVID-19. TCRdb's table, derived via immunoSEQ multiplex PCR, lists solely in-frame clones and lacks some. The sample has about 100,000 clones; 86% are singletons. What was sequenced was peripheral blood. The receptors come from a man aged 60 to 75 with acute or convalescent COVID-19.

The CDR3 bases are TGCGCCAGCAGCTTGGGTGACATAGGAAACACCATATATTTT. Translated: CASSLGDIGNTIYF. V is TRBV5-1 and J is TRBJ1-3; D gene uncertain. Germline values: CDR1 SGHRS, CDR2 YFSETQ. Trimming stripped 0 bases from V and 4 bases from J, with 8 bases between. This CDR3 is 14 amino acids long.

The chain links TRBV6-5 to TRBJ1-1; perhaps TRBD1 as D (5 bases). V was clipped by 7 bases and J by 1 base, with 10 bases between them. This CDR3 region has 13 residues. Germline CDR1 and CDR2: MNHEY and SVGAGI. The CDR3 is CASIQGENTEAFF. For the CDR3, the DNA is TGTGCCAGCATTCAGGGTGAGAACACTGAAGCTTTCTTT.

The CDR3 DNA reads TGCGCCAGCGGTACGGGCACAGATACGCAGTATTTT. Residues: CASGTGTDTQYF. V and J are TRBV5-1 and TRBJ2-3; no clear D gene. The CDR3 totals 12 residues. Germline V CDR1 and CDR2: SGHRS, YFSETQ. Trimming took off 7 bases at V and 1 base at J, with 7 bases between the two ends.

This clone was found a few times. The chain employs TRBV5-1 and TRBJ2-1; 12 nucleotides line up with TRBD2. V shed 0 bases and J 10 bases; nucleotides not matched to a gene: 5. The V gene's germline CDR1 is SGHRS and CDR2 YFSETQ. The CDR3 contains 15 residues. This CDR3 reads CASSLGLAGAMEQFF. The CDR3 nucleotides are TGCGCCAGCAGCTTGGGACTAGCGGGGGCGATGGAGCAGTTCTTC.

This clone was counted a few times. The chain employs TRBV30 and TRBJ1-2; D ambiguous. The CDR3 spans 13 residues. CDR1 and CDR2 (germline): GTSNPN, SVGIG (reference sequence). The V and J ends lost 2 bases and 1 base respectively, with 8 bases between them. Written as DNA, the CDR3 is TGTGCCTGGAGTCGAGAAGTTAACTATGGCTACACCTTC. Its protein product is CAWSREVNYGYTF.

The chain links TRBV7-2 to TRBJ2-7, with 9 bases lining up with TRBD2. The CDR3 totals 14 residues. Losses at the gene ends were 4 bases for V and 3 bases for J; bases not matched to a gene: 4. Germline CDR1 is SGHTA and CDR2 is FQGNSA. The DNA of the CDR3 is TGTGCCAGCAGCTATAGCGGGAGCCTCTACGAGCAGTACTTC. Its protein is CASSYSGSLYEQYF. The whole variable domain, filled in from reference TRBV7-2 and TRBJ2-7, reads GAGVSQSPSNKVTEKGKDVELRCDPISGHTALYWYRQSLGQGLEFLIYFQGNSAPDKSGLPSDRFSAERTGGSVSTLTIQRTQQEDSAVYLCASSYSGSLYEQYFGPGTRLTVT.

The chain links TRBV4-1 to TRBJ1-1; the D gene is possibly TRBD1 (6 bases). There are 16 residues in the CDR3. Germline V gene data show CDR1 as MGHRA and CDR2 as YSYEKL. The V end lost 2 bases, the J end lost 2 bases, and 15 bases lay between the germline ends. The CDR3: CASSQRGKTGNTEAFF. CDR3 nucleotides: TGCGCCAGCAGCCAAAGGGGGAAGACAGGAAACACTGAAGCTTTCTTT.

The chain links TRBV6-1 to TRBJ2-2, with D unclear. Germline loops: CDR1 MNHNS, CDR2 SASEGT. V shed 0 bases and J shed 1 base, with 6 bases lying between them. This CDR3 has 15 residues. As DNA, the CDR3 is TGTGCCAGCAGTGAAGCGCACGGGAACACCGGGGAGCTGTTTTTT. It yields the protein CASSEAHGNTGELFF.

This clone has only a few counts. V usage is TRBV9 and J usage is TRBJ1-2; D not resolved. V was cut by 4 bases and J by 4 bases, with 20 bases left in between. The length of the CDR3 is 16 residues. Looked up from germline, CDR1 is SGDLS and CDR2 is YYNGEE. As DNA, the CDR3 is TGTGCCAGCAGCCCTGACCCCACGGGTACCGGCTATGGCTACACCTTC. The encoded protein is CASSPDPTGTGYGYTF.